These T cell receptor beta chains were read from a single sample in a study of response to subunit inactivated influenza vaccine. TCRdb reanalysed the RT-PCR reads using MiXCR and keeps one entry per CDR3 protein. The sample has 450,000 to 600,000 distinct CDR3 sequences; approximately 7.1% are singletons. The material was PBMCs from blood, obtained approximately 25 months after vaccination. Every receptor here comes from a man between 50 and 69 years old who received an inactivated influenza vaccine. Both conserved end residues are part of each CDR3. Fields, in order: V gene, D gene, J gene, clone size, CDR3 DNA, CDR3 protein. A D gene is named only where the DNA matches it firmly. For some rows the clone size is stated as once, few or many, or as a class when expanded; others skip it.

TRBV15	.	TRBJ2-6	many	TGTGCCACCAGCAGAGCATGGGGCGCTGGGGCCAACGTCCTGACTTTC	CATSRAWGAGANVLTF
TRBV18	.	TRBJ2-1	many	TGTGCCAGCTCACCAACGGCTAGCGATGTTACCTACAATGAGCAGTTCTTC	CASSPTASDVTYNEQFF
TRBV5-1	TRBD2	TRBJ2-3	many	TGCGCCAGCAGCCCGGGACTAGCGGGTTATACGCAGTATTTT	CASSPGLAGYTQYF
TRBV25-1	TRBD1	TRBJ2-7	.	TGTGCCAGCAGTCTAGCTGGACAGGGGGTCGACGAGCAGTACTTC	CASSLAGQGVDEQYF
TRBV4-1	TRBD1	TRBJ1-2	few	TGCGCCAGCAGCCAATGGACAGGGGGGATCTATGGCTACACCTTC	CASSQWTGGIYGYTF
TRBV5-6	.	TRBJ1-5	few	TGTGCCAGCAGCTTGGCCGGAGGGTTTGTTCAGCCCCAGCATTTT	CASSLAGGFVQPQHF
TRBV3-1	TRBD2	TRBJ2-1	.	TGTGCCAGCAGCCACGCAGCGGGGGGAAACTACAATGAGCAGTTCTTC	CASSHAAGGNYNEQFF
TRBV4-1	TRBD1	TRBJ1-6	few	TGCGCCAGCAGTCCGACAGGGAGCCATTTATATAATTCACCCCTCCACTTT	CASSPTGSHLYNSPLHF
TRBV12-3/TRBV12-4	.	TRBJ2-5	few	TGTGCCAGCAGTTTAATTATGGGTGGGCAGGGCAAAGAGACCCAGTACTTC	CASSLIMGGQGKETQYF
TRBV6-6	TRBD2	TRBJ2-3	many	TGTGCCAGCGTAGCGGGGAGCACAGATACGCAGTATTTT	CASVAGSTDTQYF
TRBV11-2	.	TRBJ1-1	many	TGTGCCAGCAGCTACGGACAGTCCAACACTGAAGCTTTCTTT	CASSYGQSNTEAFF
TRBV30	.	TRBJ1-2	.	TGTGCCTGGAGTGTACAGGGTCCTGGCTACACCTTC	CAWSVQGPGYTF
TRBV20-1	.	TRBJ2-5	few	TGCAGTGCTAGAGGGACAAAGGGAGAGACCCAGTACTTC	CSARGTKGETQYF
TRBV20-1	.	TRBJ2-6	.	TGCAGTGCTAGAACAGGTCTTGGGGCCAACGTCCTGACTTTC	CSARTGLGANVLTF
TRBV21-1	.	TRBJ1-2	.	TGTGCCAGCAGCAAACAGGACAGGGTAGGAACCTATGGTGGCTACACCTTC	CASSKQDRVGTYGGYTF
TRBV12-3/TRBV12-4	.	TRBJ1-6	.	TGTGCCAGCAGCATGGGGAGCGCACATCAATCACCCCTCCACTTT	CASSMGSAHQSPLHF
TRBV20-1	.	TRBJ2-3	few	TGCAGTACCCAGGGGCCGAGACTAGTTGGGCCCACAGATACGCAGTATTTT	CSTQGPRLVGPTDTQYF
TRBV6-5	TRBD2	TRBJ2-3	many	TGTGCCAGCAGTTACTTAACCGGGACTAACACAGATACGCAGTATTTT	CASSYLTGTNTDTQYF
TRBV4-3	.	TRBJ1-2	.	TGCGCCAGCAGCCAAGAGTGGACGCCCGGCTATGGCTACACCTTC	CASSQEWTPGYGYTF
TRBV15	.	TRBJ2-1	few	TGTGCCACCAGCAGAGATTGGACGGTAGGGGAGCAGTTCTTC	CATSRDWTVGEQFF
TRBV7-9	.	TRBJ2-1	few	TGTGCCAGCAGCTCCCCCCAGCGTTGGGGGGAGCAGTTCTTC	CASSSPQRWGEQFF
TRBV6-1	.	TRBJ1-1	.	TGTGCCAGCAGTGTTCACACTATAAACACTGAAGCTTTCTTT	CASSVHTINTEAFF
TRBV15	TRBD1	TRBJ2-7	.	TGTGCCACCAGCAGAGCAAAGTCTCGGACAGGGGCCTCTCTGGGGCAGTACTTC	CATSRAKSRTGASLGQYF
TRBV3-1	.	TRBJ2-5	many	TGTGCCAGCAGCCAAGTAGCAGTTAGAGAGACCCAGTACTTC	CASSQVAVRETQYF
TRBV20-1	TRBD2	TRBJ2-3	.	TGCAGTGCTAGGGGATTCGGGGTAGCGGGGGGCTCCACAGATACGCAGTATTTT	CSARGFGVAGGSTDTQYF
TRBV12-3/TRBV12-4	.	TRBJ1-3	many	TGTGCCAGCAGCTCTGGAAACACCATATATTTT	CASSSGNTIYF
TRBV12-3/TRBV12-4	.	TRBJ2-7	.	TGTGCCAGCACTTTAGTTAACTACGAGCAGTACTTC	CASTLVNYEQYF
TRBV20-1	.	TRBJ2-5	.	TGCAGTGCTAGGGAGCAAGAGACCCAGTACTTC	CSAREQETQYF
TRBV29-1	TRBD1	TRBJ2-5	few	TGCAGCGTCCGTGGACAGGGGGCAGGGACCCAGTACTTC	CSVRGQGAGTQYF
TRBV29-1	TRBD1	TRBJ2-3	.	TGCAGCGTTGAAGATCTCAGGGGGACGGGGAGCACAGATACGCAGTATTTT	CSVEDLRGTGSTDTQYF
TRBV3-1	TRBD2	TRBJ2-2	few	TGTGCCAGCAATCTAGCGGGAGATATCGGGGAGCTGTTTTTT	CASNLAGDIGELFF
TRBV30	.	TRBJ2-7	few	TGTGCCTGGACCCTGGGACTCCCGGCCTCCTACGAGCAGTACTTC	CAWTLGLPASYEQYF
TRBV11-2	.	TRBJ1-1	.	TGTGCCAGCAGCTTAGTAGGAGACAGGAAAAAGCAAGCTTTCTTT	CASSLVGDRKKQAFF
TRBV7-3	.	TRBJ2-7	few	TGTGCCAGCAGCTTACACAGACAGGAAAGCTACGAGCAGTACTTC	CASSLHRQESYEQYF
TRBV12-3/TRBV12-4	.	TRBJ1-6	many	TGTGCCAGCAGGCGGAGGGTACCCCTCCACTTT	CASRRRVPLHF
TRBV5-1	TRBD2	TRBJ2-2	few	TGCGCCAGCAAATGGCGGGAGGAAACCTCTACCGGGGAGCTGTTTTTT	CASKWREETSTGELFF
TRBV6-2/TRBV6-3	.	TRBJ2-7	few	TGTGCCAGCAGTTACCCTCAAAGACCGTCCTACGAGCAGTACTTC	CASSYPQRPSYEQYF
TRBV6-6	.	TRBJ2-6	.	TGTGCCACAGCTCGAGGGGCCAACGTCCTGACTTTC	CATARGANVLTF
TRBV4-3	TRBD2	TRBJ2-7	few	TGCGCCAGCAGCCAAGTCCCCTTAGCGGGCGAGCAGTACTTC	CASSQVPLAGEQYF
TRBV20-1	TRBD1	TRBJ2-7	few	TGCAGTGCCAAGGGACAGGCCTACGAGCAGTACTTC	CSAKGQAYEQYF
TRBV10-3	.	TRBJ2-5	.	TGTGCCATCAGTGAGTCGAATTCCAGGACAGCGCAAGAGACCCAGTACTTC	CAISESNSRTAQETQYF
TRBV29-1	TRBD2	TRBJ2-1	.	TGCAGCGTCGTGCCTCCGGGACTAGCGGGGCACAATGAGCAGTTCTTC	CSVVPPGLAGHNEQFF
TRBV12-3/TRBV12-4	.	TRBJ1-4	many	TGTGCCAGCAGTTTAAGGCAGAATAATGAAAAACTGTTTTTT	CASSLRQNNEKLFF
TRBV20-1	TRBD2	TRBJ2-5	few	TGCAGTGCTAGAAAAGGACTAGCGGGGTTGGAGACCCAGTACTTC	CSARKGLAGLETQYF
TRBV9	TRBD1	TRBJ2-1	.	TGTGCCAGCAGTGCAGGGGGCGCGAGTAATGAGCAGTTCTTC	CASSAGGASNEQFF
TRBV4-3	.	TRBJ2-6	.	TGCGCCAGCAGCCAAGAAGGAGGGACGTGGTCTGGGGCCAACGTCCTGACTTTC	CASSQEGGTWSGANVLTF
TRBV15	TRBD1	TRBJ2-3	.	TGTGCCACCAGCAGAGCAGGACAGGGCACAGATACGCAGTATTTT	CATSRAGQGTDTQYF
TRBV2	.	TRBJ1-5	many	TGTGCCAGCAGTGATGAGATGTGGATGCGGAATCAGCCCCAGCATTTT	CASSDEMWMRNQPQHF
TRBV11-2	.	TRBJ2-1	few	TGTGCCAGCAGTTCCCCGCGGATGAGAGGGCAGTTCTTC	CASSSPRMRGQFF
TRBV9	.	TRBJ1-3	.	TGTGCCAGCAGCGGCCCCCGGGACAAGCCCAACACCATATATTTT	CASSGPRDKPNTIYF
TRBV10-3	.	TRBJ1-1	many	TGTGCCATCAGTGAGAGGACACCTATGAACACTGAAGCTTTCTTT	CAISERTPMNTEAFF
TRBV20-1	.	TRBJ2-5	.	TGCAGTGCTAGAGATTTAGGGTCCGAGGAGACCCAGTACTTC	CSARDLGSEETQYF
TRBV7-9	.	TRBJ2-3	few	TGTGCCAGCAGCTCCGACCATAGCACAGATACGCAGTATTTT	CASSSDHSTDTQYF
TRBV20-1	TRBD2	TRBJ2-4	few	TGCAGTGCTGGGATAGCGGGGGGATCCAAAAACATTCAGTACTTC	CSAGIAGGSKNIQYF
TRBV29-1	.	TRBJ2-1	few	TGCAGCGTTGAAGGAGGGCAGCTTTTATACAATGAGCAGTTCTTC	CSVEGGQLLYNEQFF
TRBV5-1	.	TRBJ1-2	.	TGCGCCAGCAGCTTGGGGCAGGGGCTGGATGGCTACACCTTC	CASSLGQGLDGYTF
TRBV20-1	.	TRBJ1-6	many	TGCAGTGCTAGGGGACTTTCGAATTCACCCCTCCACTTT	CSARGLSNSPLHF